This TCR beta chain originates from a study of early T cells in non-severe SARS-CoV-2 infection. Overall study context: Chains from this unsorted whole-blood bulk RNA could not be paired.

Individual cDNA molecules carried attached unique molecular identifiers. TCRdb used MiXCR to reprocess the 5' RACE reads, holding one entry per CDR3 protein. The table has approximately 85,000 distinct CDR3 sequences, roughly an eighth seen once. This clonotype has just a few counts. Its antigen is as yet unknown. Looked up from germline, CDR1 is MNHEY and CDR2 is SMNVEV (reference sequence). The CDR3 totals 19 residues. The ends lost 2 bases at V and 0 bases at J; junction bases unmatched: 11. Notes on the study in general: The matching step, a VDJdb search, favored anti-spike CD8 responses and missed private and CD4 specificities.

This rearrangement joins TRBV27 to TRBJ2-4; 9 nucleotides align to TRBD2. The sequence was obtained from an adult who was a healthcare worker with PCR-confirmed SARS-CoV-2 infection or an uninfected control (not recorded which). Specimen: whole blood. This CDR3 reads CASSLIPPTSGGAKNIQYF. CDR3 nucleotide sequence: TGTGCCAGCAGTTTAATTCCCCCGACTAGCGGAGGAGCCAAAAACATTCAGTACTTC.